This T cell receptor (beta chain) emerged from a study of blood T cell repertoires in COVID-19. The wider study: Samples taken during acute and convalescent COVID-19 were collected in the United States, Italy and Spain. Sample material is recorded as cDNA or gDNA derived from T cells, B-cell-depleted T cells, or PBMCs.

Trimming removed 0 bases from V and 9 bases from J; junction bases left unmatched: 12. CDR1 and CDR2 from the germline V gene are SGHRS and YFSETQ. CDR3 length: 16 amino acids. Under the authors' procedure: Amplifying reference gene primers gave estimates of nucleated cell counts. Clones were read by immunoSEQ multiplex PCR, and TCRdb kept only the in-frame ones, dropping some. The DNA gave D and trimming, while V, J and clone size come from that table. The profile shows roughly 65,000 clones, just under 80% of them singletons. Sequenced material: peripheral blood. The source is a human donor in a cohort sampled during active COVID-19. The rearrangement links TRBV5-1 to TRBJ2-1; 7 positions match TRBD1. The CDR3 loop reads CASSLAGTALTGEQFF. CDR3 DNA sequence: TGCGCCAGCAGCTTGGCCGGGACAGCCCTAACGGGTGAGCAGTTCTTC.